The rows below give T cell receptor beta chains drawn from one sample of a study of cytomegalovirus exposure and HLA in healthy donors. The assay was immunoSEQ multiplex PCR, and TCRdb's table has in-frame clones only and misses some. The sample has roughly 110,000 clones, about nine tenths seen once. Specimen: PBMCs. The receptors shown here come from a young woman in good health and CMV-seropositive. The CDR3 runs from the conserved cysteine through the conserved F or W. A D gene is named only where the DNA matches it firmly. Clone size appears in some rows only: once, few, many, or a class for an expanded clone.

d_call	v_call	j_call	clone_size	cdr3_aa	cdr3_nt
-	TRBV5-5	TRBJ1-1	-	CASSEGWVNTEAFF	TGTGCCAGCAGCGAGGGCTGGGTGAACACTGAAGCTTTCTTT
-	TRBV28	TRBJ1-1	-	CASSRMVSEAFF	TGTGCCAGCAGCAGGATGGTTTCTGAAGCTTTCTTT
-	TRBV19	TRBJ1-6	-	CASSISGSSPLHF	TGTGCCAGTAGTATCTCGGGGAGTTCACCCCTCCACTTT
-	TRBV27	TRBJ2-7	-	CASSWSGKSYEQYF	TGTGCCAGCAGTTGGTCCGGGAAATCCTACGAGCAGTACTTC
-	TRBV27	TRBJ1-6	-	CASSRPTGRRNSPLHF	TGTGCCAGCAGTAGGCCGACAGGTCGTCGTAATTCACCCCTCCACTTT
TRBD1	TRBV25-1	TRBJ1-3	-	CASSASHGQVFSGNTIYF	TGTGCCAGCAGCGCCTCTCATGGACAGGTCTTCTCTGGAAACACCATATATTTT
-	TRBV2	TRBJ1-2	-	CASSERQGDYGYTF	TGTGCCAGCAGTGAGAGGCAGGGCGACTATGGCTACACCTTC
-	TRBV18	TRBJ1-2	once	CASSLTPTGNYGYTF	TGTGCCAGCTCCCTTACTCCAACAGGCAACTATGGCTACACCTTC
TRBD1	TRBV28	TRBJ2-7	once	CASSPRDRDHSYEQYF	TGTGCCAGCAGTCCGCGGGACAGGGACCACTCCTACGAGCAGTACTTC
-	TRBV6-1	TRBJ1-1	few	CASRGREGTEAFF	TGTGCCAGCAGGGGGCGAGAAGGCACTGAAGCTTTCTTT
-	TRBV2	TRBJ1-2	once	CASSVGGNYGYTF	TGTGCCAGCAGTGTAGGGGGTAACTATGGCTACACCTTC
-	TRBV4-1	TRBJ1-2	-	CASSQTGGYTF	TGCGCCAGCAGCCAGACGGGTGGCTACACCTTC
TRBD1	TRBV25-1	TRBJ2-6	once	CASSPSDRTSGANVLTF	TGTGCCAGCAGTCCATCGGACAGGACCTCTGGGGCCAACGTCCTGACTTTC
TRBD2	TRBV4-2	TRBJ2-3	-	CASSQPRGGNTDTQYF	TGTGCCAGCAGCCAACCCCGGGGGGGTAACACAGATACGCAGTATTTT
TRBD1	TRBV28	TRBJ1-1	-	CASTLDRDNTEAFF	TGTGCCAGCACCCTTGACAGGGATAACACTGAAGCTTTCTTT
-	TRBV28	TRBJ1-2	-	CASGQTGYGYTF	TGTGCCAGCGGCCAAACAGGTTATGGCTACACCTTC
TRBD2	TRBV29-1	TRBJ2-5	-	CSVDLAGQGPQYF	TGCAGCGTAGACCTAGCGGGTCAAGGGCCCCAGTACTTC
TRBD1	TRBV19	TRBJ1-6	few	CASSTHRDRGSPLHF	TGTGCCAGTAGTACACACCGGGACAGGGGTTCACCCCTCCACTTT
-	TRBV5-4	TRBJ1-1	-	CASSKTEIMNTEAFF	TGTGCCAGCAGCAAGACAGAAATCATGAACACTGAAGCTTTCTTT
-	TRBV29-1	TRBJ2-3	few	CSGQGGQLTDTQYF	TGCAGCGGCCAAGGCGGGCAGTTGACAGATACGCAGTATTTT
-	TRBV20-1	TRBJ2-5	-	CSAHFGTQYF	TGCAGTGCTCACTTCGGGACCCAGTACTTC
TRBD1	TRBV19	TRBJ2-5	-	CASSSRTGTGQTQYF	TGTGCCAGTAGTTCCCGGACAGGGACCGGTCAGACCCAGTACTTC
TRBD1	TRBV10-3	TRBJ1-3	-	CAISGTASGNTIYF	TGTGCCATCAGCGGGACAGCTTCTGGAAACACCATATATTTT
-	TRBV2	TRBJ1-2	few	CASSEVGYTF	TGTGCCAGCAGTGAAGTAGGCTACACCTTC
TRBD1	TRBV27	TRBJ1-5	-	CASSSTGVGQPQHF	TGTGCCAGCAGCTCTACAGGGGTAGGGCAGCCCCAGCATTTT
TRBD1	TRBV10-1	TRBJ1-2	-	CASSGTGKTDGYTF	TGCGCCAGCAGCGGGACAGGGAAAACGGATGGCTACACCTTC
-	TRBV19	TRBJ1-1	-	CASSIGGMNTEAFF	TGTGCCAGTAGTATAGGGGGCATGAACACTGAAGCTTTCTTT
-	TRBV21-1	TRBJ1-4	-	CASIWESGIRAAEGHEKLFF	TGTGCCAGCATCTGGGAGTCGGGGATTCGGGCCGCTGAGGGACACGAAAAACTGTTTTTT
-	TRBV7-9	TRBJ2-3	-	CASSVQEGGITDTQYF	TGTGCCAGCAGCGTCCAGGAGGGGGGGATCACAGATACGCAGTATTTT
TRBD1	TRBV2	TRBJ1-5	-	CASSPVRDRDQPQHF	TGTGCCAGCAGTCCAGTGCGGGACAGGGACCAGCCCCAGCATTTT
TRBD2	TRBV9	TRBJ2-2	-	CASSISGVFGTGELFF	TGTGCCAGCAGCATAAGCGGGGTTTTTGGCACCGGGGAGCTGTTTTTT
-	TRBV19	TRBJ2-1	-	CASSISVLGEQFF	TGTGCCAGTAGTATAAGCGTGCTAGGTGAGCAGTTCTTC
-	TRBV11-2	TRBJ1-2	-	CASSLVQAGYTF	TGTGCCAGCAGCTTAGTACAGGCTGGCTACACCTTC
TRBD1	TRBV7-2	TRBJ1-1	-	CASSLSGTGTFEAFF	TGTGCCAGCAGCCTCTCTGGGACAGGGACGTTTGAAGCTTTCTTT
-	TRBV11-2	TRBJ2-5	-	CASSSGFYQETQYF	TGTGCCAGCAGCTCAGGGTTTTACCAAGAGACCCAGTACTTC
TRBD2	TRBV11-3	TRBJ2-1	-	CASSLAGRGSLQTNEQFF	TGTGCCAGCAGCTTAGCCGGGCGGGGGTCTTTACAAACCAATGAGCAGTTCTTC
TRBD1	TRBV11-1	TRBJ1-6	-	CASSPHRGKESPLHF	TGTGCCAGCAGCCCCCACAGGGGGAAAGAATCACCCCTCCACTTT
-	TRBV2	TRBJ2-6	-	CASNNGGSGANVLTF	TGTGCCAGCAACAATGGAGGCTCTGGGGCCAACGTCCTGACTTTC
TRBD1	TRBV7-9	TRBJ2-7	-	CASSSRGQGTPYEQYF	TGTGCCAGCAGCTCTAGGGGACAGGGTACCCCGTACGAGCAGTACTTC
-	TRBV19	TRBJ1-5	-	CASLQRGGVNQPQHF	TGTGCCAGCTTACAAAGAGGAGGGGTCAATCAGCCCCAGCATTTT
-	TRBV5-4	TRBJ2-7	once	CASSGAGTRYEQYF	TGTGCCAGCAGCGGCGCAGGTACCCGCTACGAGCAGTACTTC
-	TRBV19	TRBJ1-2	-	CASSTPSGGGYTF	TGTGCCAGTAGTACGCCCTCCGGAGGTGGCTACACCTTC
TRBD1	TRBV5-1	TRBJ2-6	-	CASSPGQGFSGANVLTF	TGCGCCAGCAGCCCGGGACAGGGTTTTTCTGGGGCCAACGTCCTGACTTTC
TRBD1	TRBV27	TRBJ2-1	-	CASSSPSRDRNNEQFF	TGTGCCAGCAGTTCCCCCTCTCGGGACAGAAACAATGAGCAGTTCTTC
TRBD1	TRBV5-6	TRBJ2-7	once	CASSQQQAGGFYEQYF	TGTGCCAGCAGCCAACAGCAGGCAGGGGGCTTCTACGAGCAGTACTTC
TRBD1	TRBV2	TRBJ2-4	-	CASSGDRGLDIQYF	TGTGCCAGCAGTGGCGACAGGGGGTTGGACATTCAGTACTTC
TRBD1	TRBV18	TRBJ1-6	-	CASSLNRGTDNSPLHF	TGTGCCAGCTCACTAAACCGCGGGACAGACAATTCACCCCTCCACTTT
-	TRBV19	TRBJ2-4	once	CASSRGEAKNIQYF	TGTGCCAGTAGTCGGGGAGAAGCCAAAAACATTCAGTACTTC
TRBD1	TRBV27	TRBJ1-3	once	CASSETGASSGNTIYF	TGTGCCAGCAGTGAGACAGGGGCCAGCTCTGGAAACACCATATATTTT
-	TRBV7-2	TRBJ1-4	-	CASSLASLFAPNEKLFF	TGTGCCAGCAGCTTAGCTTCCCTTTTTGCGCCTAATGAAAAACTGTTTTTT
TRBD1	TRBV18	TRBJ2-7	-	CASSLGTAFNEQYF	TGTGCCAGCTCCCTTGGGACAGCCTTCAACGAGCAGTACTTC
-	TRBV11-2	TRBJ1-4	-	CASSLALGGATNEKLFF	TGTGCCAGCAGCTTAGCCCTAGGCGGTGCAACTAATGAAAAACTGTTTTTT
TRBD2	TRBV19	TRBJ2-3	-	CASATSGASTDTQYF	TGTGCCAGCGCGACTAGCGGGGCTAGCACAGATACGCAGTATTTT
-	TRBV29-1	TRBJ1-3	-	CSVRRGDSGNTIYF	TGCAGCGTCCGAAGGGGTGACTCTGGAAACACCATATATTTT
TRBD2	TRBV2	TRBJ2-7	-	CASRGGNGQRGTSYEQYF	TGTGCCAGCAGAGGAGGGAACGGACAGCGGGGGACCTCCTACGAGCAGTACTTC
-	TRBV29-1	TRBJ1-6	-	CSVAGGDGSPLHF	TGCAGCGTTGCCGGCGGGGATGGGTCACCCCTCCACTTT
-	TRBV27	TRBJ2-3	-	CASSLEGLYTDTQYF	TGTGCCAGCAGTTTGGAGGGACTGTACACAGATACGCAGTATTTT
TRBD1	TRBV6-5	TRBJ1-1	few	CASSYGTGGTEAFF	TGTGCCAGCAGTTACGGGACAGGGGGCACTGAAGCTTTCTTT
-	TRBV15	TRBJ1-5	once	CATSRTGLGPQHF	TGTGCCACCAGCAGGACAGGCCTAGGGCCCCAGCATTTT
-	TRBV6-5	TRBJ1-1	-	CASSLVIGDTEAFF	TGTGCCAGCAGTTTGGTGATCGGTGACACTGAAGCTTTCTTT